These T cell receptor beta chains were read from a single sample in a study of shared clonotypes between healthy human individuals. Only in-frame clones appear in the TCRdb table, and some are missing; sequencing was by immunoSEQ multiplex PCR. Of hundreds of thousands of clones listed, less than 96% are singletons. Material for sequencing was naive CD4+ T cells sorted from blood. The receptors shown here come from a woman aged 25 to 39 in good health. The CDR3 runs from the conserved cysteine through the conserved F or W. Fields, in order: CDR3 protein, V gene, J gene.

CASSGLNEQFF	TRBV19	TRBJ2-1
CASSYQQGDNEKLFF	TRBV6-5	TRBJ1-4
CASSRTEETQYF	TRBV18	TRBJ2-5
CASSSQGWTGELFF	TRBV7-3	TRBJ2-2
CASSLQGEETQYF	TRBV2	TRBJ2-5
CASSGTGLNTEAFF	TRBV7-3	TRBJ1-1
CASSPRDKSEKLFF	TRBV18	TRBJ1-4
CASRPAGGLGSVYTF	TRBV7-8	TRBJ1-2
CASTSTLGGQGAEQYF	TRBV28	TRBJ2-7
CASSLVGTNLIYEQYF	TRBV5-5	TRBJ2-7
CASSLHVGDEQYF	TRBV5-1	TRBJ2-7
CASSLASPFSVETQYF	TRBV7-9	TRBJ2-5
CARSLAGTDNQPQHF	TRBV5-3	TRBJ1-5
CASSLHRGQPQHF	TRBV27	TRBJ1-5
CASSSGPHQPQHF	TRBV28	TRBJ1-5
CASSKAAQARIVQFF	TRBV21-1	TRBJ2-1
CASSLGLRRNIQYF	TRBV11-2	TRBJ2-4
CASSPQGLETQYF	TRBV18	TRBJ2-5
CASSEGGDQPQHF	TRBV18	TRBJ1-5
CASRLAVPGDYSNQPQHF	TRBV12-2	TRBJ1-5
CASSFDRGWTEAFF	TRBV18	TRBJ1-1
CASSLDNQPQHF	TRBV28	TRBJ1-5
CASSSWTDQETQYF	TRBV11-3	TRBJ2-5
CASSAGLNYGYTF	TRBV10-1	TRBJ1-2
CAITRMDTIYF	TRBV27	TRBJ1-3
CSVEGPGGTEAFF	TRBV29-1	TRBJ1-1
CASSLYLAGGQETQYF	TRBV11-2	TRBJ2-5
CASSLGGGHEQYF	TRBV11-2	TRBJ2-7
CASSVSGSTDTQYF	TRBV6-4	TRBJ2-3
CASSQGQGRQPQHF	TRBV28	TRBJ1-5
CASSESGARGYGYTF	TRBV2	TRBJ1-2
CASSEAGTGQETQYF	TRBV25-1	TRBJ2-5
CASSSDRGRVETQYF	TRBV7-2	TRBJ2-5
CASSTGGFYEQYF	TRBV7-9	TRBJ2-7
CASSLTVPGLSGNTIYF	TRBV27	TRBJ1-3
CASSLVSQPQHF	TRBV28	TRBJ1-5
CASSPIGTSGSGDTQYF	TRBV11-2	TRBJ2-3
CASSLATGVVQPQHF	TRBV7-8	TRBJ1-5
CASGTWDRDSPLHF	TRBV6-6	TRBJ1-6
CAIRFDRTPGYTF	TRBV10-3	TRBJ1-2
CASSNGRINYGYTF	TRBV2	TRBJ1-2
CASIPTHRGDEKLFF	TRBV19	TRBJ1-4
CASSLTGADGYTF	TRBV7-9	TRBJ1-2
CASSPGQGGGYTF	TRBV28	TRBJ1-2
CASSPATGSGNTIYF	TRBV18	TRBJ1-3
CASSSGSGYNEQFF	TRBV5-1	TRBJ2-1
CASSGDRTVNEQFF	TRBV2	TRBJ2-1
CASSPLETGNTEAFF	TRBV18	TRBJ1-1
CASSSPRRGDSYNEQFF	TRBV7-9	TRBJ2-1
CASSLAVSYEQYF	TRBV5-1	TRBJ2-7
CASRYLADFSTDTQYF	TRBV27	TRBJ2-3
CASSLGGPYEQYF	TRBV5-4	TRBJ2-7
CASSLGAGSTDTQYF	TRBV5-4	TRBJ2-3
CASTRMKVPDTQYF	TRBV5-1	TRBJ2-3
CASSVKAGFKFF	TRBV5-1	TRBJ2-1
CASSLPGQGVPFSF	TRBV28	TRBJ1-4
CASSAGTSGSDEQFF	TRBV18	TRBJ2-1
CASSFRGQGQPQHF	TRBV28	TRBJ1-5
CASRKLAGADTQYF	TRBV2	TRBJ2-3
CASSLGHILNYGYTF	TRBV4-1	TRBJ1-2